The text below deals with one TCR beta chain. What it binds is unknown. Profiled with immunoSEQ multiplex PCR; TCRdb holds only in-frame clones, not every one. This sample yields 90,000 to 100,000 clones, of which nearly 90% are seen a single time; about 2.9% belongs to the top ten. The CDR3 spans 14 residues. The V and J ends lost 10 bases and 1 base respectively, with 14 bases between them. Germline V lookup: CDR1 SNHLY, CDR2 FYNNEI. The data stem from a study of T cell responses to AZD1222 COVID-19 vaccine. Whole-study findings and limits: In all cases, repertoires were sampled only after the peak T cell response. Along spike, vaccine-associated CD4 TCRs were found throughout, with dominance at 160-218 and 743-854.

This specimen was peripheral blood, taken on day 0 of AZD1222 vaccination. The source of this sequence is an adult in good health. The chain employs TRBV2 and TRBJ1-5; D perhaps matches TRBD1 (5 bases). The CDR3 DNA follows: TGTGCCACCTCAACAGGTAGAAGCAATCAGCCCCAGCATTTT. Its translation is CATSTGRSNQPQHF. Full variable domain (remainder filled in from reference TRBV2 and TRBJ1-5): EPEVTQTPSHQVTQMGQEVILRCVPISNHLYFYWYRQILGQKVEFLVSFYNNEISEKSEIFDDQFSVERPDGSNFTLKIRSTKLEDSAMYFCATSTGRSNQPQHFGDGTRLSIL.